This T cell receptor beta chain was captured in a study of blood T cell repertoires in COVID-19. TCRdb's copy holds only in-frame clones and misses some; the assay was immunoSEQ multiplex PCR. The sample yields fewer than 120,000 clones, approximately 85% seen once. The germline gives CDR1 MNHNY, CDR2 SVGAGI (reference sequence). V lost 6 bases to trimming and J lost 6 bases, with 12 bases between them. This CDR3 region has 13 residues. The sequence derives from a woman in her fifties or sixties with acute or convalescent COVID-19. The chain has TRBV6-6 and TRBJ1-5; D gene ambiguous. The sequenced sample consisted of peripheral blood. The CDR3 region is CASRPASGQPQHF. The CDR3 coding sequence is TGTGCCAGCAGACCCGCGTCGGGTCAGCCCCAGCATTTT.